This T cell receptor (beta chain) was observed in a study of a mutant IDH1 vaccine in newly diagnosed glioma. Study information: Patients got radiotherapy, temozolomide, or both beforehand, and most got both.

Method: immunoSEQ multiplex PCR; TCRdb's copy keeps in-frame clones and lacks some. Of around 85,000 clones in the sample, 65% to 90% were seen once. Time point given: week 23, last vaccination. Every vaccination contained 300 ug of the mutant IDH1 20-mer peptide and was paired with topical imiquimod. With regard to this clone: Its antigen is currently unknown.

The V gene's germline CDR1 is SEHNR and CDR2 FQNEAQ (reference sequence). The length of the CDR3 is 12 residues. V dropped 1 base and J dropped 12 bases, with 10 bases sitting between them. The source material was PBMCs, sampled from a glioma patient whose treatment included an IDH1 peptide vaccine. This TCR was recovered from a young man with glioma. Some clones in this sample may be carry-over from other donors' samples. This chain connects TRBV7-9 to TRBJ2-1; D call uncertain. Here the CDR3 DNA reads TGTGCCAGCAGCTTAGGTGTAACTGGGCAGTTCTTC. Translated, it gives CASSLGVTGQFF.